This entry is about one T cell receptor (beta chain). Trimming took off 3 bases at V and 4 bases at J, with 16 bases between the two ends. Germline loops: CDR1 SGHVS, CDR2 FNYEAQ. The CDR3 covers 15 residues. The source of the sample is a study of blood T cell repertoires in COVID-19. Some clones are missing from TCRdb's copy, which holds only in-frame ones; the method was immunoSEQ multiplex PCR. The sample includes roughly 200,000 clones, around nine tenths of them seen just once. The chain has TRBV7-6 and TRBJ2-7; a possible D gene is TRBD1 (5 bases). The clonotype comes from a man aged 45-60 years with COVID-19, enrolled during active disease. The specimen sequenced was peripheral blood. In DNA, the CDR3 is TGTGCCAGCAGCTTGACAAGGGGTTTCCATTACGAGCAGTACTTC. Translation gives CASSLTRGFHYEQYF.